This is a list of T cell receptor beta chains from one sample in a study of cytomegalovirus exposure and HLA in healthy donors. Clones were sequenced by immunoSEQ multiplex PCR, and TCRdb holds only the in-frame ones, with some missing. This repertoire shows around 150,000 clones, about 81% found once; its top ten account for about 0.89%. The sequencing input was PBMCs. All receptors derive from a girl aged 2 to 9 in good health and CMV-seropositive. The CDR3 runs from the conserved cysteine through the conserved F or W. Each record gives: D gene, V gene, clone size, J gene, CDR3 protein, CDR3 DNA. A D gene is named only where the DNA matches it firmly. Not every row has a clone size; where given, it reads once, few, many or a size class.

.	TRBV2	once	TRBJ2-7	CATLQDTSRLGEQYF	TGTGCCACTCTCCAGGACACCTCTAGGCTGGGCGAGCAGTACTTC
.	TRBV13	once	TRBJ2-7	CASSLGRAYEQYF	TGTGCCAGCAGCTTAGGCCGTGCGTACGAGCAGTACTTC
.	TRBV5-1	.	TRBJ2-7	CASSLEFAGSSYEQYF	TGCGCCAGCAGCTTGGAATTTGCGGGGAGCTCCTACGAGCAGTACTTC
.	TRBV6-4	.	TRBJ2-3	CASSDSGITDTQYF	TGTGCCAGCAGTGATAGCGGAATCACAGATACGCAGTATTTT
TRBD1	TRBV30	.	TRBJ2-1	CAFNRGSYNEQFF	TGTGCCTTTAACAGGGGTTCCTACAATGAGCAGTTCTTC
TRBD1	TRBV6-1	.	TRBJ2-5	CASSEAAQGRETQYF	TGTGCCAGCAGTGAAGCGGCACAGGGGAGAGAGACCCAGTACTTC
TRBD1	TRBV4-1	.	TRBJ2-7	CASSLSGTGAYEQYF	TGCGCCAGCAGCCTTTCCGGGACAGGGGCCTACGAGCAGTACTTC
.	TRBV7-9	.	TRBJ2-1	CASSSPERRNEQFF	TGTGCCAGCAGCTCCCCCGAGCGGAGAAATGAGCAGTTCTTC
TRBD1	TRBV15	.	TRBJ2-1	CATSRGTSGQGFNEQFF	TGTGCCACCAGCAGGGGTACCTCGGGACAGGGGTTCAATGAGCAGTTCTTC
TRBD2	TRBV5-4	.	TRBJ2-1	CASSTLWTSGLTNEQFF	TGTGCCAGCAGCACCTTGTGGACTAGCGGGTTAACCAATGAGCAGTTCTTC
.	TRBV4-1	.	TRBJ2-3	CASSQIRRRTTDTQYF	TGCGCCAGCAGCCAAATAAGGAGGAGGACGACAGATACGCAGTATTTT
.	TRBV7-2	.	TRBJ2-4	CASSLWTALAKNIQYF	TGTGCCAGCAGCTTATGGACAGCTCTAGCCAAAAACATTCAGTACTTC
TRBD2	TRBV4-2	.	TRBJ2-7	CASSQEIAGAYEQYF	TGTGCCAGCAGCCAAGAGATAGCGGGAGCCTACGAGCAGTACTTC
.	TRBV7-3	.	TRBJ2-7	CASSLRGGGSYEQYF	TGTGCCAGCAGCTTACGAGGCGGCGGCTCCTACGAGCAGTACTTC
.	TRBV6-6	.	TRBJ2-3	CASSSLLSDTQYF	TGTGCCAGCAGTTCCCTCTTATCAGATACGCAGTATTTT
.	TRBV30	.	TRBJ2-5	CAASAEGLETQYF	TGTGCCGCTAGCGCGGAGGGGCTGGAGACCCAGTACTTC
TRBD1	TRBV11-3	.	TRBJ2-7	CASSLVVSGTDYEQYF	TGTGCCAGCAGCTTAGTGGTTTCCGGGACAGACTACGAGCAGTACTTC
TRBD1	TRBV5-1	few	TRBJ2-7	CASRPGTGAYEQYF	TGCGCCAGCAGACCCGGGACAGGGGCTTACGAGCAGTACTTC
.	TRBV5-5	.	TRBJ2-1	CAIRREPNVYNEQFF	TGTGCCATCCGACGGGAGCCCAACGTCTACAATGAGCAGTTCTTC
TRBD1	TRBV5-1	.	TRBJ2-7	CASASGTGLSYEQYF	TGCGCCAGCGCCTCCGGGACAGGGCTTTCCTACGAGCAGTACTTC
.	TRBV27	.	TRBJ1-4	CASSFTGLGEKLFF	TGTGCCAGCAGTTTCACAGGGCTGGGTGAAAAACTGTTTTTT
.	TRBV28	.	TRBJ1-5	CASSLRHQNQPQHF	TGTGCCAGCAGTTTGAGACACCAAAATCAGCCCCAGCATTTT
TRBD2	TRBV15	.	TRBJ2-2	CATSEHHSGMNTGELFF	TGTGCCACCAGCGAGCACCATAGCGGGATGAACACCGGGGAGCTGTTTTTT
.	TRBV5-1	once	TRBJ2-5	CASSSAETQYF	TGCGCCAGCAGCTCCGCGGAGACCCAGTACTTC
.	TRBV6-1	few	TRBJ2-3	CASSGGLSTDTQYF	TGTGCCAGCAGTGGCGGGCTTAGCACAGATACGCAGTATTTT
.	TRBV28	.	TRBJ1-3	CASNRYLGNTIYF	TGTGCCAGCAACAGGTACCTGGGAAACACCATATATTTT
TRBD1	TRBV7-2	once	TRBJ2-6	CASSRTGQGSGANVLTF	TGTGCCAGCAGCCGCACGGGACAGGGCTCTGGGGCCAACGTCCTGACTTTC
TRBD1	TRBV7-9	.	TRBJ2-3	CASIRQGLLISSTDTQYF	TGTGCCAGCATACGACAGGGGCTCCTAATTTCTAGCACAGATACGCAGTATTTT
.	TRBV19	.	TRBJ1-5	CASSIPPQGSNQPQHF	TGTGCCAGTAGTATCCCCCCGCAGGGAAGCAATCAGCCCCAGCATTTT
TRBD2	TRBV11-2	.	TRBJ2-1	CASSLRHSGRVGDNEQFF	TGTGCCAGCAGCTTAAGGCATAGCGGGAGAGTTGGCGACAATGAGCAGTTCTTC